The TCR beta chain under discussion was sequenced for a study of spatial heterogeneity in lung cancer. TCRdb reprocessed the 5' RACE reads with MiXCR, giving one entry per CDR3 protein. The sample carries some 80,000 distinct CDR3 sequences, around 7.3% recorded once. Trimming removed 5 bases at V and 4 bases at J, with 14 bases between. The CDR3 length is 14 residues. The germline V gene encodes CDR1 SEHNR and CDR2 FQNEAQ (reference sequence). Regarding time point: sample taken at primary tumor resection. The sequence came from a male donor with early-stage non-small cell lung cancer. The genes are TRBV7-9 and TRBJ2-5; perhaps TRBD1 as D (5 bases). This specimen was PBMCs, taken at surgery. CDR3 nucleotides: TGTGCCAGCAGCGCGAACAGGAGCCCAGAGACCCAGTACTTC. It codes for CASSANRSPETQYF.